Each of the 29 T cell receptor beta chains below was sequenced from the same sample in a study of beta chain features in type 1 diabetes. No antigens are known for them. Of the isolated RNA, all was reverse transcribed, and so the sequenced material was expressed TCRB transcripts. Generated by immunoSEQ multiplex PCR, the TCRdb table keeps only in-frame clones and is missing some. The sample carries over 600,000 clones, around 12% recorded once. The study, taken as a whole, reports: Significant though moderate, a shortening of TCRB CDR3s appeared in all four CD4+ subsets of Type 1 diabetes patients.

Sequenced material: naive CD4+ T cells from blood. The receptors were gathered from a man aged 30 to 45 with type 1 diabetes.

The CDR3 reads CATATGQNIQYF. As DNA, the CDR3 is TGTGCCACCGCCACAGGACAGAACATTCAGTACTTC. This chain links TRBV28 with TRBJ2-4; tentative D call: TRBD1 (6 bases). Germline CDR1 is MDHEN and CDR2 is SYDVKM. The V end was cut by 10 bases, the J end by 7 bases, with 14 bases between. The CDR3 runs to 12 residues.

This clone was recorded a few times. The chain recombines TRBV2 with TRBJ2-2; TRBD1 matches 11 bases. The junction had 6 bases not matched to a gene; V was cut back by 8 bases and J by 7 bases. This CDR3 spans 14 amino acids. Germline-derived CDR1 and CDR2 are SNHLY and FYNNEI. The CDR3 bases are TGTGCCAGCCTTGGACAGGGGGCGGACGGGGAGCTGTTTTTT. Translated: CASLGQGADGELFF.

This clone was detected a few times. V is TRBV30 and J is TRBJ1-6, with D hard to call. V was clipped by 0 bases and J by 11 bases, with 5 bases between them. Germline CDR1 GTSNPN, CDR2 SVGIG (reference sequence). The length of the CDR3 is 11 residues. The CDR3 DNA reads TGTGCCTGGAGTGTATTGGCACCCCTCCACTTT. It translates to CAWSVLAPLHF. The full variable domain, in which reference TRBV30 and TRBJ1-6 provide the parts outside the CDR3, is SQTIHQWPATLVQPVGSPLSLECTVEGTSNPNLYWYRQAAGRGLQLLFYSVGIGQISSEVPQNLSASRPQDRQFILSSKKLLLSDSGFYLCAWSVLAPLHFGNGTRLTVT.

V usage is TRBV6-5 and J usage is TRBJ2-4; a weak D match, TRBD1 (6 bases). V lost 5 bases, J lost 4 bases, and 12 bases lay in between. The CDR3 totals 14 residues. CDR1 is MNHEY and CDR2 is SVGAGI in the germline V gene. The CDR3 sequence is CASSEPGQKNIQYF. The CDR3 coding sequence is TGTGCCAGCAGTGAACCGGGACAAAAAAACATTCAGTACTTC.

The V gene is TRBV4-3, the J gene TRBJ1-5, with no clear D. The CDR3 length is 14 residues. Trimming removed 0 bases at V and 5 bases at J, with 8 bases between. Per the germline V gene, CDR1 is LGHNA and CDR2 is YSLEER. CDR3 nucleotides: TGCGCCAGCAGCCAAGAAAGGGTCCATCAGCCCCAGCATTTT. Amino acid sequence: CASSQERVHQPQHF.

V is TRBV5-6 and J is TRBJ1-4; TRBD1 matches at 10 bases. The CDR3 totals 17 residues. Germline CDR1 SGHDT, CDR2 YYEEEE. V was clipped by 3 bases and J by 6 bases; unmatched bases: 11. CDR3 nucleotides: TGTGCCAGCAGCTCCGCCGGGACAGGGGTTCCGGATGAAAAACTGTTTTTT. This translates into CASSSAGTGVPDEKLFF.

This clone showed up just a few times. The CDR3 loop is CASSREWTGGSYEQYF. The CDR3, as DNA: TGTGCCAGCAGTCGGGAGTGGACCGGGGGATCCTACGAGCAGTACTTC. The chain joins TRBV7-9 to TRBJ2-7, with D maybe TRBD2 (6 bases). The CDR3 totals 16 residues. Trimming pared 6 bases from V and 1 base from J, leaving 19 bases between. Germline V gene sequence: CDR1 SEHNR, CDR2 FQNEAQ (reference sequence).

In its sample, this clone was seen a few times. The gene calls are TRBV7-6 and TRBJ2-7; 9 bases align to TRBD1. V was pared by 5 bases and J by 5 bases, with 7 bases of the junction left unmatched. Germline CDR1 reads SGHVS; CDR2 reads FNYEAQ. CDR3 length: 14 amino acids. The CDR3 DNA follows: TGTGCCAGCAGCCCCGGGACAGGGCTCAACGAGCAGTACTTC. Its translation is CASSPGTGLNEQYF.

The chain uses TRBV14 and TRBJ2-7; D uncertain. Germline loops: CDR1 SGHDN, CDR2 FVKESK. Trimming left V 5 bases short and J 6 bases short, with 8 bases between. The CDR3 spans 11 residues. CDR3 DNA sequence: TGTGCCAGCAGCTCCGGTTCCGAGCAGTACTTC. Its protein product is CASSSGSEQYF.

The gene calls are TRBV19 and TRBJ2-5; TRBD1 is a possible D gene (5 bases). Trimming cost V 2 bases and J 5 bases, with 12 bases left between them. Germline CDR1 and CDR2: LNHDA and SQIVND (reference sequence). The CDR3 is made up of 14 amino acids. CDR3 in amino acids: CASSINFPGETQYF. The DNA for the CDR3 is TGTGCCAGTAGTATAAACTTTCCAGGGGAGACCCAGTACTTC.

The chain employs TRBV6-6 and TRBJ1-2, with 7 bases aligning to TRBD1. After removal of 4 bases from V and 3 bases from J, the junction contained 11 bases not matched to a gene. Per the germline V gene, CDR1 is MNHNY and CDR2 is SVGAGI (reference sequence). The CDR3 totals 16 residues. This CDR3 is CASSLLGGDSYYGYTF. The CDR3 region has the DNA TGTGCCAGCAGTTTACTCGGAGGGGACAGCTACTATGGCTACACCTTC.

The chain couples TRBV7-2 to TRBJ1-2, with TRBD1 identical over 7 bases. CDR3 size: 13 residues. V was pared by 5 bases and J by 3 bases, with 3 bases of the junction left unmatched. Germline V gives CDR1 SGHTA, CDR2 FQGNSA. The CDR3 loop reads CASSPQGHYGYTF. CDR3 DNA: TGTGCCAGCAGCCCACAGGGGCACTATGGCTACACCTTC.

The chain couples TRBV7-2 to TRBJ1-2; weak D call: TRBD1 (5 bases). CDR3 length: 12 residues. Trimming shortened V by 8 bases and J by 1 base, and 8 bases separated the two germline ends. From germline, CDR1 is SGHTA and CDR2 FQGNSA. The CDR3 coding sequence is TGTGCCAGCCGGGACGGTAACTATGGCTACACCTTC. It is translated as CASRDGNYGYTF.

Concerning this clone itself: Other nucleotide sequences in the sample specify the same CDR3. The chain carries TRBV5-4 and TRBJ1-2; 7 bases match TRBD1. Germline lookup yields CDR1 SGHNT and CDR2 YYREEE (reference sequence). V was clipped by 5 bases and J by 1 base; unmatched bases: 2. This CDR3 spans 13 amino acids. The CDR3 DNA follows: TGTGCCAGCAGTCGGGACAGTAACTATGGCTACACCTTC. Protein: CASSRDSNYGYTF.

This clone was counted a few times. The chain couples TRBV7-3 to TRBJ2-4; D not certain. Germline assignment: CDR1 SGHTA and CDR2 FQGTGA. V was shortened by 1 base and J by 8 bases, with 9 bases between the two germline ends. This CDR3 spans 13 amino acids. The DNA for the CDR3 is TGTGCCAGCAGCTTAAGACCCATGGACATTCAGTACTTC. This translates into CASSLRPMDIQYF.

The rearrangement joins TRBV5-6 to TRBJ1-1; weak D call: TRBD1 (6 bases). The CDR3 extends over 14 amino acids. Trimming removed 5 bases at V and 0 bases at J, with 11 bases between. Germline V gene lookup returns CDR1 SGHDT and CDR2 YYEEEE. CDR3 protein: CASRETGVNTEAFF. For the CDR3, the DNA is TGTGCCAGCAGAGAGACAGGAGTGAACACTGAAGCTTTCTTT.

A few counts support this clone. V gene TRBV30 combines with J gene TRBJ2-1; possible D gene TRBD2, 5 bases. CDR1 and CDR2 (germline): GTSNPN, SVGIG (reference sequence). Trimming left V 5 bases short and J 4 bases short, with 18 bases between. This CDR3 region has 15 residues. This CDR3 is CAWWFRGWPYNEQFF. CDR3 sequence (DNA): TGTGCCTGGTGGTTTCGGGGATGGCCTTACAATGAGCAGTTCTTC.

This clone has only a few counts. The chain links TRBV5-1 to TRBJ2-5; 12 bases fit TRBD2. The V segment lost 5 bases and the J segment 1 base; nucleotides outside the gene matches: 6. Germline V gives CDR1 SGHRS, CDR2 YFSETQ. The length of the CDR3 is 16 residues. CDR3 sequence (DNA): TGCGCCAGCAGTCCCCCGGGACTAGCGGGCCAAGAGACCCAGTACTTC. Its protein product is CASSPPGLAGQETQYF.

Only a few counts were recorded for this clone. The V call is TRBV7-2, the J call TRBJ1-2, with 7 bases aligning to TRBD1. The CDR3 totals 15 residues. Trimming cost V 0 bases and J 4 bases; bases outside gene matches: 5. Per germline, CDR1 SGHTA and CDR2 FQGNSA. The CDR3 DNA reads as TGTGCCAGCAGCTTAGCAGACAGGGACGGCTATGGCTACACCTTC. Amino acid sequence: CASSLADRDGYGYTF. The entire variable domain, with the rest obtained from reference TRBV7-2 and TRBJ1-2, is as follows: GAGVSQSPSNKVTEKGKDVELRCDPISGHTALYWYRQSLGQGLEFLIYFQGNSAPDKSGLPSDRFSAERTGGSVSTLTIQRTQQEDSAVYLCASSLADRDGYGYTFGSGTRLTVV.

The J gene is TRBJ2-3, the V gene TRBV15; possible D gene TRBD2, 6 bases. V was cut by 1 base and J by 10 bases, with 21 bases left in between. Germline values: CDR1 LNHNV, CDR2 YYDKDF (reference sequence). This CDR3 is 16 amino acids long. The CDR3 DNA sequence: TGTGCCACCAGCAGAGGTAACCGGGACTCGGGGAATGCGCAGTATTTT. It yields the protein CATSRGNRDSGNAQYF.

The chain recombines TRBV10-3 with TRBJ1-1; tentatively, D is TRBD1 (5 bases). Trimming removed 6 bases from V and 8 bases from J, with 13 bases in between. The CDR3 has 12 amino acids. Germline V lookup: CDR1 ENHRY, CDR2 SYGVKD. The CDR3 loop is CAISPGTDEAFF. The CDR3 bases are TGTGCCATCAGCCCCGGGACGGACGAAGCTTTCTTT.

A few counts support this clone. In the same sample, other DNA sequences code for this CDR3. This sequence joins TRBV5-1 and TRBJ2-7, with a possible D match to TRBD2 (5 bases). This CDR3 comprises 13 residues. V lost 0 bases, J lost 3 bases, and 7 bases lay in between. Germline CDR1 and CDR2: SGHRS and YFSETQ. The CDR3 bases are TGCGCCAGCAGCTTGGCTGGACTCTACGAGCAGTACTTC. Encoded protein: CASSLAGLYEQYF.

The V call is TRBV5-1, the J call TRBJ2-7; no reliable D call. Germline V gives CDR1 SGHRS, CDR2 YFSETQ. V dropped 4 bases and J dropped 0 bases, with 14 bases sitting between them. This CDR3 is built from 15 residues. CDR3: CASSLVATSSYEQYF. CDR3 coding DNA: TGCGCCAGCAGCCTCGTTGCTACCAGCTCCTACGAGCAGTACTTC.

The genes are TRBV2 and TRBJ1-2; D might be TRBD1 (5 bases). CDR1 is SNHLY, CDR2 FYNNEI, per germline. The ends were cut back, 7 bases at V and 3 bases at J, with 15 bases in the middle. CDR3 length: 14 residues. The CDR3: CASTWTLLDYGYTF. The CDR3 nucleotides are TGTGCCAGCACCTGGACACTACTTGACTATGGCTACACCTTC.

This clone has just a few counts. V gene TRBV12-5 combines with J gene TRBJ2-7; possible D gene TRBD1, 7 bases. CDR3 length: 17 residues. Germline loops: CDR1 LGHNT, CDR2 FRNRAP. V lost 6 bases, J lost 3 bases, and 24 bases lay in between. Here the CDR3 reads CASGKGRDSADVYEQYF. The CDR3 DNA reads as TGTGCTAGTGGCAAAGGGCGGGACAGCGCTGATGTCTACGAGCAGTACTTC.

V and J are TRBV4-1 and TRBJ1-2; D is unresolved. Per the germline V gene, CDR1 is MGHRA and CDR2 is YSYEKL. This CDR3 contains 14 residues. V shed 0 bases and J shed 9 bases, with 14 bases lying between them. This chain's CDR3 is CASSQDPSGASYTF. CDR3 DNA: TGCGCCAGCAGCCAAGATCCCTCAGGCGCTAGCTACACCTTC.

The CDR3 DNA is TGTGCCAGCAGCGTATTGGACAGGGAAGTGCGCCACTATGGCTACACCTTC. This encodes CASSVLDREVRHYGYTF. The chain is built from TRBV9 and TRBJ1-2, with 8 bases identical to TRBD1. The germline CDR1 and CDR2 sequences are SGDLS and YYNGEE. The V segment lost 1 base and the J segment 3 bases; nucleotides outside the gene matches: 11. CDR3 length: 17 amino acids.

This clone has just a few counts. The V gene is TRBV9, the J gene TRBJ2-1, with TRBD2 matching over 7 bases. Germline trimming cut 0 bases from V and 8 bases from J; bases unmatched to any gene: 8. The CDR3 loop spans 15 amino acids. CDR1 and CDR2 (germline): SGDLS, YYNGEE. The CDR3, as DNA: TGTGCCAGCAGCGTAGGAGCGGGGATGTTGGATGAGCAGTTCTTC. It translates to CASSVGAGMLDEQFF.

This clone was counted a few times. The chain joins TRBV7-3 to TRBJ2-2; TRBD2 might be the D (5 bases). The CDR3 runs to 15 residues. The germline CDR1 and CDR2 sequences are SGHTA and FQGTGA. Deletions cut 2 bases from V and 4 bases from J, with 11 bases between. The CDR3 DNA follows: TGTGCCAGCAGCTTATACGGGAAAACCACCGGGGAGCTGTTTTTT. Protein product: CASSLYGKTTGELFF. Looking up the rest from reference TRBV7-3 and TRBJ2-2 gives the full variable domain: GAGVSQTPSNKVTEKGKYVELRCDPISGHTALYWYRQSLGQGPEFLIYFQGTGAADDSGLPNDRFFAVRPEGSVSTLKIQRTERGDSAVYLCASSLYGKTTGELFFGEGSRLTVL.